This T cell receptor beta chain comes out of a study of CD8 T cells in ankylosing spondylitis. Regarding the study as a whole: Matched ankylosing spondylitis synovial fluid reportedly showed significant enrichment of disease-linked clones. For ankylosing spondylitis blood, a TCR beta motif of roughly 8 highly homologous variants appeared characteristic. Clones linked to disease, bearing a CD8+ phenotype, were relatively rare in peripheral blood.

This clonotype has a count of ten or more. Antigen: not known. This may be a read error: a much more frequent sequence differs by one nucleotide. A quantitative 5'-RACE method, one with molecular barcodes, was used to make TCR beta libraries. TCRdb processed the 5' RACE reads anew with MiXCR; each CDR3 protein has one entry. The repertoire holds 9,900 or so distinct CDR3 sequences, about 6% seen once, with roughly 37% in the top ten. Trimming took 5 bases from V and 3 from J, leaving 15 bases between them. Germline CDR1 is SGDLS and CDR2 is YYNGEE. This CDR3 has 14 amino acids. The genes are TRBV9 and TRBJ2-7, with D possibly matching TRBD1 (6 bases). Sequenced input: blood, either unsorted or a sorted T cell fraction (not recorded which). This TCR was recovered from a female donor with ankylosing spondylitis or in good health (not recorded which). The CDR3 loop reads CASSGRDTVYEQYF. The CDR3 DNA reads TGTGCCAGCAGTGGCCGGGACACGGTCTACGAGCAGTACTTC. Together with reference TRBV9 and TRBJ2-7, the CDR3 gives the full variable domain: DSGVTQTPKHLITATGQRVTLRCSPRSGDLSVYWYQQSLDQGLQFLIQYYNGEERAKGNILERFSAQQFPDLHSELNLSSLELGDSALYFCASSGRDTVYEQYFGPGTRLTVT.